The present T cell receptor beta chain was sequenced within a study of cytomegalovirus exposure and HLA in healthy donors (dated by TCRdb to the late 2010s). About the investigation overall: According to an earlier analysis of around 600 of the donors, about 179 million T cells yielded some 120 million unique TCR beta sequences and about 280 Gb of sequence data. The T cell repertoires of under 700 subjects were profiled by immunosequencing and related to cytomegalovirus serostatus. To predict cytomegalovirus infection status, the study brought together high-throughput TCR immunosequencing, statistical association of individual TCRs with disease status, and machine learning. Rather than drawing on any new phenotypic data, the later analysis identified candidate immune exposures from TCR beta sequences and the way those sequences occurred across donors. In a later genetic analysis, genome-wide SNP genotypes for about 55% of the 666 donors were used, and that subset was treated as a discovery cohort. Across around 400 genotyped donors of the cohort, an average of roughly 200,000 unique TCR beta nucleotide sequences per donor were sequenced, and roughly 20% of those sequences were non-productive. Every discovery cohort repertoire had been produced on one sequencing platform. A few DR-DQ haplotypes were treated as single units for association and clustering because of strong linkage in the cohort. The aim of the study was to test whether cataloging public T cell receptors could identify signatures of past pathogen exposure. In addition to the first cohort of 666 subjects, a separate validation cohort of 130 or so different subjects was used. Both class I and class II loci were covered by HLA typing, at four-digit resolution. An early release that covered roughly 600 HLA-typed donors contained approximately 300 gigabases of sequencing data and about 93 million unique TCR sequences. The genetic ancestry cluster associated with self-reported Caucasian donors included 65% to 90% of the 300 to 450 genotyped donors. In an earlier analysis of more than 550 of the donors, high-throughput TCR beta sequencing was used to judge whether each TCR beta V gene segment behaved as functional or pseudogenic. A later analysis re-analyzed previously published TCR beta repertoires from 500 to 700 donors and added high-resolution HLA genotyping to study TCR occurrence patterns. Donor age, sex, ethnicity and CMV serostatus were compiled together with the repertoire data. The number of donors typed differed by locus, with roughly 620-630 for A, B, C, DRB1 and DQB1, roughly 550 for DQA1, 606 for DPA1, and some 470 for DPB1.

In its sample, this clone was seen once. It lacks a known antigen. No much larger clone is present one base from it, and per-base qualities are unavailable. Paper-wide results and their limitations: In a later analysis, most CMV-associated TCR beta chains were found to appear HLA-restricted, with HLA associations seemingly driven largely by CMV exposure. A later genetic analysis associated a missense DCLRE1C variant with V-gene and J-gene trimming of TCR beta chains, and an independent cohort replicated the association. According to the authors, the approach could potentially be generalized to other disease states and immunological phenotypes. The only immune exposure information available for the cohort was CMV serostatus. Broadly in line with IMGT annotations, most TCR beta V segments showed up in productive rearrangements about 87% or about 30% of the time in an earlier analysis of around 550 of the donors. A further reported finding was that TCR beta sequences accurately predicted the HLA-A and HLA-B alleles for most subjects in the first cohort. In vitro tests confirmed that a few of the cytomegalovirus-associated TCR beta chains recognize cytomegalovirus antigens. The classifier was reported to diagnose cytomegalovirus status with high specificity and sensitivity in both the original cohort and the validation cohort. In a later analysis, more than 15,000 TCR beta sequences were associated with specific HLA alleles at a false discovery rate of 0.05. Because the 87-base-pair reads could not distinguish some IMGT-functional V segments, including TRBV6-2 and TRBV6-3, those segments were excluded. In a later analysis, the rate of TCR association differed among HLA loci, with DRB1 alleles having the most associated TCRs and HLA-C alleles having the fewest. Presence/absence analyses assumed roughly uniform sequencing depth across donors, an assumption that may not hold. In a later analysis, HLA-associated TCR beta chains were found to be more clonally expanded and to have lower generation probabilities than equally common non-associated chains. While some public TCRs were present in many individuals, most TCR sequences turned up only very rarely across donors. A group of highly shared sequence variants was considered likely to be a technical artifact of the sequencing pipeline. According to a later genetic analysis, donors in an Asian-associated ancestry cluster had fewer N-insertions in productive TCRs than the approximately 690-donor mean. Because counts were too low, about 18 rarely observed V segments, including chromosome 9 orphons, were left out of the earlier analysis of 587 of the donors. HLA typing was unavailable for some donors at each locus, so association tests used only the typed subset. A total of 150 or so TCR beta chains were listed by the study as associated with cytomegalovirus. Several of the top co-occurrence clusters appeared to be linked to parvovirus B19, influenza, CMV and Epstein-Barr virus, according to a later analysis. Only TCR beta chains were sequenced in this cohort, and the absence of alpha or paired-chain data limited detectable features. Assigning TCR associations to individual alleles was difficult when HLA alleles, especially DR and DQ, strongly co-occurred. Correlated functional status among segregating V segments might reflect linkage disequilibrium, but an unknown experimental factor could not be ruled out.

Preparation of the library involved the immunoSEQ multiplex PCR assay. The multiplex PCR relied on a mix of 60 forward primers for TCR Vbeta segments and 13 reverse primers for TCR Jbeta segments. Amplification of the CDR3 region of rearranged TCR beta genes was performed with a multiplex PCR assay on genomic DNA. Amplified TCR beta libraries were sequenced as 87-base-pair reads on the Illumina HiSeq System. The authors processed their data as follows. In a later analysis, around 80 million unique TCR beta chains were counted across the 500 to 850 repertoires, and roughly 10 million of these chains were shared by at least two donors. Raw reads were error-corrected and collapsed into unique sequences by a nearest-neighbor algorithm in which closely related sequences were merged to remove PCR and sequencing errors. V, D and J gene segments were assigned by aligning CDR3 sequences to IMGT reference sequences. For a sequence to be retained, at least a six-nucleotide match to both a V gene segment and a J gene segment was required. A rearrangement was called productive if the CDR3 had no stop codons and remained in frame with V and J, and every other rearrangement was called non-productive. CDR3 was defined by IMGT convention, running from the second conserved V-encoded cysteine to the conserved J-encoded phenylalanine. Sequences without an unambiguous match to a single V gene segment were excluded from the earlier analysis of a few hundred of the donors. An earlier analysis of fewer than 750 of the donors called V segments functional above 56.7% productive rearrangements and segregating when the between-donor standard deviation exceeded 5%. A statistical classification framework was built for diagnosing cytomegalovirus status from the catalog of TCR beta chain sequences. In a later analysis, TCR nucleotide sequences were compared against IMGT/GENE-DB human TR gene sequences so that V and J genes could be assigned. A later analysis assigned CDR3 sequences and most-parsimonious VDJ recombination scenarios with the TCRdist pipeline. In a later analysis, every TCR beta chain was defined by the combination of its CDR3 amino acid sequence and its V-gene family, and reads without a unique V-gene family were dropped. A later analysis removed 500 to 600 highly shared, low-generation-probability nucleotide sequences to deal with suspected cross-contamination and a sequencing artifact. In a later analysis, a clonal expansion index was calculated for each public chain from normalized within-repertoire ranks of inferred template counts. In a later analysis, generation probabilities were computed with a VDJ recombination model fitted to out-of-frame rearrangements, and the resulting probabilities were checked against IGoR. In a later analysis, hypergeometric tests were used to score TCR-TCR, TCR-HLA and TCR-CMV co-occurrence, with a repertoire-size bias correction applied to TCR pairs. A later analysis estimated false discovery rates by permuting HLA or CMV assignments 20 times. In a later analysis, co-occurring TCRs were grouped with DBSCAN, and TCRdist sequence similarity was added when clustering was performed within HLA-allele-positive subsets. Co-occurrence clustering excluded repertoires with fewer than 30,000 or more than 120,000 public chains, plus five with anomalous nucleotide sharing. TCRdb mirrors the immuneACCESS table, restricted to in-frame sequences. Some clones are absent from its copies; in checked studies, under half trace to an unresolved V gene, and the reason for the others is unknown. The V and J calls and clone size are taken from that table; D and trimming were inferred from the DNA. The sample has 80,000 to 130,000 clones on record, under 80% of them singletons. The ten largest clones capture more than 3% of the sample.

The CDR3 spans 15 residues, from the cysteine through the phenylalanine. Only the CDR3 DNA stays, 45 bases, in frame from base 1. As encoded in the germline V gene (reference sequence), CDR1 is SGHAT while CDR2 is FQDESV. V is shortened by 6 bases, J by 4 bases, and the region joining them spans 17 bases. In total, approximately 610 healthy bone marrow donors made up the cohort. At the time of sampling, all cohort members were nominally healthy, though unrecorded immune exposures were likely present. The donor was CMV seropositive and belonged to the group of 250 to 300 seropositive cohort members. A peripheral blood sample was provided by each donor, and peripheral blood mononuclear cells were used for TCR beta sequencing. Genomic DNA extraction from the blood cell samples was performed with the Qiagen DNeasy Blood Extraction Kit.

The receptor's source is a woman between 45 and 60 years old in good health and CMV-seropositive. The sequenced sample consisted of PBMCs. The rearrangement joined TRBV11-1 to TRBJ2-3; the D region possibly corresponds to TRBD1 (6 bases align). Here is the DNA: TGTGCCAGCAGTCCACAGGGATTCGGGGCAGATACGCAGTATTTT. It codes for CASSPQGFGADTQYF.